The T cell receptor beta chain under discussion was sequenced for a study of monozygotic twins with cystic fibrosis. Whole-study context: Libraries were built from three micrograms of fragmented DNA using about 15 PCR cycles.

As to this clone: The antigen is unknown.

General observations from the study: V usage most resembled the co-twin in 13 of 16 pairs. Nucleotide-identical clonotype sharing was significantly higher within monozygotic CF twin pairs than between unrelated CF individuals.

CDR1 is SNHLY and CDR2 is FYNNEI in the germline V gene. The CDR3 runs to 10 residues. V was trimmed by 6 bases and J by 7 bases, leaving 7 bases between them. The method was immunoSEQ multiplex PCR; TCRdb's version includes in-frame clones alone and lacks a portion of them. The sample contains some 32,000 clones, just over 95% of which appear only once. This rearrangement joins TRBV2 to TRBJ2-7; unclear D gene. The receptor was derived from a girl under 10 years old with cystic fibrosis. The sample consisted of blood. CDR3 protein: CASRVGEQYF. The DNA for the CDR3 is TGTGCCAGCAGGGTTGGGGAGCAGTACTTC.